This entry is about one TCR beta chain. CDR1 SGDLS and CDR2 YYNGEE come from the germline V gene. Unmatched junction bases numbered 6, after V lost 4 bases and J lost 4 bases. The CDR3 loop spans 14 amino acids. This specimen comes from a study of OX40 agonist ivuxolimab in advanced cancers. The protocol was immunoSEQ multiplex PCR, while the TCRdb copy is restricted to in-frame clones and leaves out a portion. The profile shows around 53,000 clones, roughly 84% of them singletons. The rearrangement links TRBV9 to TRBJ1-1; 8 positions agree with TRBD1. This specimen was CD4+ or CD8+ T cells sorted from blood, taken in a trial of the OX40 agonist ivuxolimab. This receptor was identified in an adult with an advanced solid tumor such as melanoma, head and neck, liver or kidney cancer. CDR3 protein: CASSFGQGVTEAFF. The CDR3 coding sequence is TGTGCCAGCAGCTTCGGACAGGGTGTCACTGAAGCTTTCTTT.